Included here is one T cell receptor (beta chain) sequence, with context. V dropped 1 base and J dropped 3; count of bases not matched to a gene: 4. The CDR3 sequence is 15 residues long. Germline values: CDR1 SGHTA, CDR2 FQGNSA. These data originate in a study of blood T cell repertoires in COVID-19. Sequenced by immunoSEQ multiplex PCR; TCRdb stores in-frame clones only, minus some. The repertoire holds tens of thousands of clones, with more than 85% as singletons. The material sequenced was peripheral blood. This sequence originates from a man aged 55 to 69 with acute or convalescent COVID-19. The chain has TRBV7-2 and TRBJ2-7; 9 nucleotides line up with TRBD1. The CDR3 bases are TGTGCCAGCAGCTTAGGGTGGACAGGGGACTACGAGCAGTACTTC. Its protein is CASSLGWTGDYEQYF.